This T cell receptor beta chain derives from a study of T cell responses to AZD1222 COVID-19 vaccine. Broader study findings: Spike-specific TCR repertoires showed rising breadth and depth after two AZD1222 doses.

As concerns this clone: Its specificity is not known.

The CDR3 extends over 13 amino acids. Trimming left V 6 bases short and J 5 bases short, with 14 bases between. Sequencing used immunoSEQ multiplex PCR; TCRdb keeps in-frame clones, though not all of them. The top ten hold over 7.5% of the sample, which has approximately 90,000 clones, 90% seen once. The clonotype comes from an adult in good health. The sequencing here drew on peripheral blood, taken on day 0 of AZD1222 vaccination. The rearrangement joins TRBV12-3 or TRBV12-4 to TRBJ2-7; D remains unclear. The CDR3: CASRSGNWDEQYF. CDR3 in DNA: TGTGCCAGCAGGTCCGGCAATTGGGACGAGCAGTACTTC.